The 15 T cell receptor beta chains given below trace back to one sample, sequenced in a study of blood T cell repertoires in COVID-19. The method was immunoSEQ multiplex PCR; TCRdb's version includes in-frame clones alone and lacks a portion of them. The sample holds some 350,000 clones, about 90% seen once. The sequenced sample consisted of peripheral blood. These receptors were obtained from a young woman who had recovered from COVID-19.

This rearrangement joins TRBV9 to TRBJ1-1; 8 positions match TRBD1. Trimming removed 0 bases from V and 2 bases from J; junction bases left unmatched: 12. CDR1 and CDR2 (germline): SGDLS, YYNGEE. CDR3 length equals 18 residues. The CDR3 nucleotides are TGTGCCAGCAGCGTAGGGCCCCCCGGGACAGGCGGAAACACTGAAGCTTTCTTT. Protein: CASSVGPPGTGGNTEAFF.

Here the CDR3 DNA reads TGTGCCAGCAGGGAGGACAGGGGGTATTATGGCTACACCTTC. Translated: CASREDRGYYGYTF. The chain employs TRBV7-9 and TRBJ1-2; 10 bases align to TRBD1. Trimming cost V 6 bases and J 5 bases; bases outside gene matches: 6. The CDR3 is 14 residues long. The germline CDR1 and CDR2 sequences are SEHNR and FQNEAQ (reference sequence).

The gene calls are TRBV9 and TRBJ1-1, with D possibly matching TRBD1 (6 bases). V was shortened by 3 bases and J by 1 base, with 13 bases between the two germline ends. CDR3 length: 15 amino acids. Per germline, CDR1 SGDLS and CDR2 YYNGEE. CDR3 nucleotide sequence: TGTGCCAGCAGCGGGACAGTTGGACGGAACACTGAAGCTTTCTTT. This encodes CASSGTVGRNTEAFF.

The chain couples TRBV9 to TRBJ2-7; the D gene is possibly TRBD1 (6 bases). This CDR3 is 15 amino acids long. The germline V and J ends were trimmed by 0 bases and 3 bases, with 13 bases remaining between them. Germline values: CDR1 SGDLS, CDR2 YYNGEE. DNA of the CDR3: TGTGCCAGCAGCGTAGATACAGGGACGTGCTACGAGCAGTACGTC. Translation: CASSVDTGTCYEQYV.

This chain connects TRBV4-3 to TRBJ2-7, with TRBD1 matching 7 bases. V dropped 0 bases and J dropped 5; count of bases not matched to a gene: 7. Germline V gene data show CDR1 as LGHNA and CDR2 as YSLEER. The CDR3 length is 15 residues. The CDR3 DNA reads TGCGCCAGCAGCCAAGATATGCAGGGGGTCCACGAGCAGTACGTC. Translating gives CASSQDMQGVHEQYV.

The chain couples TRBV6-1 to TRBJ2-7; D not resolved. The germline gives CDR1 MNHNS, CDR2 SASEGT. The length of the CDR3 is 14 residues. The V end was cut by 1 base, the J end by 0 bases, with 7 bases between. CDR3 sequence reads: CASSEVSISYEQYV. CDR3 DNA: TGTGCCAGCAGTGAAGTTAGCATCTCCTACGAGCAGTACGTC.

This chain connects TRBV30 to TRBJ1-5; 9 bases line up with TRBD1. V shed 3 bases, J shed 0 bases, and the junction held 6 bases outside the gene matches. The germline gives CDR1 GTSNPN, CDR2 SVGIG (reference sequence). The CDR3 spans 16 residues. The CDR3 DNA sequence: TGTGCCTGGAGCCGCGGGACAGGGTATAGCAATCAGCCCCAGCATTTT. This translates into CAWSRGTGYSNQPQHF. Filled out from reference TRBV30 and TRBJ1-5, the complete variable domain reads SQTIHQWPATLVQPVGSPLSLECTVEGTSNPNLYWYRQAAGRGLQLLFYSVGIGQISSEVPQNLSASRPQDRQFILSSKKLLLSDSGFYLCAWSRGTGYSNQPQHFGDGTRLSIL.

In DNA form, the CDR3 reads TGTGCCATCAGTGCCGGGACAGGGGGCTCCTACGAGCAGTACGTC. Its protein product is CAISAGTGGSYEQYV. The rearrangement joins TRBV10-3 to TRBJ2-7, with TRBD1 matching 11 bases. The CDR3 contains 15 residues. The V segment lost 4 bases and the J segment 0 bases; nucleotides outside the gene matches: 2. Germline values: CDR1 ENHRY, CDR2 SYGVKD.

The chain is built from TRBV6-5 and TRBJ2-7, with D maybe TRBD1 (6 bases). CDR1 and CDR2 (germline): MNHEY, SVGAGI. Trimming cost V 6 bases and J 0 bases, with 12 bases left between them. The CDR3 has 14 amino acids. The CDR3 DNA reads TGTGCCAGCAGCGGGACAACCCTCTCCTACGAGCAGTACGTC. Protein: CASSGTTLSYEQYV.

V is TRBV5-5 and J is TRBJ1-5; TRBD1 matches at 8 bases. The CDR3 has 17 amino acids. Germline V gene data show CDR1 as SGHKS and CDR2 as YYEKEE (reference sequence). V shed 5 bases, J shed 4 bases, and the junction held 14 bases outside the gene matches. The CDR3 reads CASSLTPPGGPNQPQHF. DNA for the CDR3: TGTGCCAGCAGTCTAACCCCGCCAGGGGGCCCGAATCAGCCCCAGCATTTT.

This clone showed up just once. The CDR3 loop reads CASNPGLVSGELFF. Here the CDR3 DNA reads TGTGCCAGTAACCCCGGACTAGTGAGTGGGGAGCTGTTTTTT. This chain uses TRBV19 with TRBJ2-2; 7 nucleotides agree with TRBD2. V lost 7 bases, J lost 8 bases, and 10 bases stayed unmatched. The germline gives CDR1 LNHDA, CDR2 SQIVND (reference sequence). The CDR3 is made up of 14 amino acids.

This clone was seen only a few times. V is TRBV5-4 and J is TRBJ1-1; 7 bases line up with TRBD1. The CDR3 spans 13 residues. The ends lost 4 bases at V and 5 bases at J; junction bases unmatched: 5. Germline CDR1 and CDR2: SGHNT and YYREEE (reference sequence). CDR3 residues: CASSQTGVTEAFF. The CDR3 nucleotides read TGTGCCAGCAGCCAAACAGGGGTAACTGAAGCTTTCTTT. The complete variable domain, with remaining parts taken from reference TRBV5-4 and TRBJ1-1, reads ETGVTQSPTHLIKTRGQQVTLRCSSQSGHNTVSWYQQALGQGPQFIFQYYREEENGRGNFPPRFSGLQFPNYSSELNVNALELDDSALYLCASSQTGVTEAFFGQGTRLTVV.

The chain recombines TRBV4-1 with TRBJ1-4; TRBD1 matches at 9 bases. After removal of 0 bases from V and 10 bases from J, the junction contained 15 bases not matched to a gene. CDR3 length: 18 residues. Germline assignment: CDR1 MGHRA and CDR2 YSYEKL. CDR3 in amino acids: CASSQEIRTGGRLGKLFF. CDR3 coding DNA: TGCGCCAGCAGCCAAGAAATACGAACAGGGGGCCGGTTAGGAAAACTGTTTTTT.

The V and J genes are TRBV2 and TRBJ1-1; perhaps TRBD1 as D (6 bases). Germline CDR1 and CDR2: SNHLY and FYNNEI. V dropped 6 bases and J dropped 0 bases, with 8 bases sitting between them. This CDR3 has 13 amino acids. The CDR3 loop is CASRGQLNTEAFF. CDR3 DNA sequence: TGTGCCAGCAGAGGACAGTTGAACACTGAAGCTTTCTTT. The complete variable domain, with remaining parts taken from reference TRBV2 and TRBJ1-1, reads EPEVTQTPSHQVTQMGQEVILRCVPISNHLYFYWYRQILGQKVEFLVSFYNNEISEKSEIFDDQFSVERPDGSNFTLKIRSTKLEDSAMYFCASRGQLNTEAFFGQGTRLTVV.

V and J are TRBV4-2 and TRBJ2-5; 7 nucleotides line up with TRBD1. The trim removed 4 bases at V and 5 bases at J, leaving 7 bases unmatched. The germline V gene encodes CDR1 LGHNA and CDR2 YNFKEQ. The CDR3 loop spans 14 amino acids. CDR3 coding DNA: TGTGCCAGCAGCCGGTCAGGGGGACGGGAGACCCAGTACTTC. This codes for CASSRSGGRETQYF.